A selection of T cell receptor beta chains follows, all from one sample in a study of cytomegalovirus exposure and HLA in healthy donors. The protocol was immunoSEQ multiplex PCR, while the TCRdb copy is restricted to in-frame clones and leaves out a portion. Among around 120,000 clones listed, 77% were seen once. The sample was PBMCs. The origin of the receptors is a human donor in good health. Each CDR3 is given with its conserved first and last residue.

CDR3	J	V
CASSLFTGGTSEQYF	-	TRBV27
CSVERTGGSGYTF	TRBJ1-2	TRBV29-1
CASSLGGSNQPQHF	TRBJ1-5	TRBV28
CASILGGYFSTEAFF	TRBJ1-1	TRBV7-2
CASSSTTGGGGGYTF	TRBJ1-2	TRBV7-9
CASSLRGASYNEQFF	TRBJ2-1	TRBV14
CASNAAGSYEQYF	-	TRBV27
CASSLALGDYEQYF	TRBJ2-7	TRBV7-9
CSVVGAPGLAYNEQFF	TRBJ2-1	TRBV29-1
CASRGKHGTGGQPQHF	TRBJ1-5	TRBV28
CASSQANEQFF	TRBJ2-1	TRBV18
CASSEEGAAGRPRETQYF	TRBJ2-5	TRBV6-1
CASSQFGGPGLAPDTQYF	TRBJ2-3	TRBV4-2
CASSSQGATDTQYF	TRBJ2-3	TRBV5-1
CASSVGPGKETQYF	TRBJ2-5	TRBV9
CASSAGAGDTYEQYF	TRBJ2-7	TRBV27
CASSFKGVASSSTNEKLFF	TRBJ1-4	TRBV5-1
CASSELGDTQYF	TRBJ2-3	TRBV9
CASSQQSGNTEAFF	TRBJ1-1	TRBV5-1
CASSLNRTYQETQYF	TRBJ2-5	TRBV5-1
CASSPPTSGIYNEQFF	TRBJ2-1	TRBV14
CASSPRGGSGANGLTF	TRBJ2-6	TRBV5-1
CASSYAGGREQFF	TRBJ2-1	TRBV6-5
CASSLWLASSYNEQFF	TRBJ2-1	TRBV7-9
CAWSGGVRGTGANVLTF	TRBJ2-6	TRBV30
CSVYIYRGYGETQYF	TRBJ2-5	TRBV29-1
CASSQDSSGSTRHEQYF	TRBJ2-7	TRBV14
CASSLGRRGLGGPQHF	TRBJ1-5	TRBV7-6
CSVERQGPVETQYF	TRBJ2-5	TRBV29-1
CASSVTGTGVAGYTF	TRBJ1-2	TRBV9
CASSLLSSGNTIYF	TRBJ1-3	TRBV5-6
CASRPLQGEIEKLFF	TRBJ1-4	TRBV6-1
CASRDPRDSRSYNEQFF	TRBJ2-1	TRBV27
CASSLGLNYGYTF	TRBJ1-2	TRBV7-2
CASSFQTGGRVTEAFF	TRBJ1-1	TRBV9
CASSETGDKDTIYF	TRBJ1-3	TRBV9
CASSSQGAGREKLFF	TRBJ1-4	TRBV7-9
CASNQGLAGAHSYEQYF	TRBJ2-7	TRBV13
CASRGDTSSGNTIYF	TRBJ1-3	TRBV28